This TCR beta chain originates from a study of T cells in Graves' hyperthyroidism and ophthalmopathy. The CDR3 runs 20 residues. Trimming removed 5 bases from V and 0 bases from J, with 25 bases in between. CDR1 KGHSH and CDR2 LQKENI come from the germline V gene. Diagnoses were made from clinical symptoms, serum measures (thyroxine and TRAb), thyroid ultrasound and orbital computed tomography. What was amplified from RNA transcripts were TCR beta CDR3 regions. The study used the HTBI primer set for a first-round RT-PCR of the TCR CDR3. MiXCR was run by TCRdb on the multiplex PCR reads, yielding one entry per CDR3 protein. This sample carries 330,000 or so distinct CDR3 sequences, roughly 19% of them seen once, and the ten largest clones take roughly 39%.

Sequencing was performed on blood. The receptor's source is a man in his fifties with Graves' ophthalmopathy. This sequence joins TRBV18 and TRBJ2-2; tentatively, D is TRBD2 (6 bases). The CDR3 DNA is TGTGCCAGCTCATCCTCCCCGGTTGGTAGCGGAACCCCGAACACCGGGGAGCTGTTTTTT. This sequence encodes CASSSSPVGSGTPNTGELFF.